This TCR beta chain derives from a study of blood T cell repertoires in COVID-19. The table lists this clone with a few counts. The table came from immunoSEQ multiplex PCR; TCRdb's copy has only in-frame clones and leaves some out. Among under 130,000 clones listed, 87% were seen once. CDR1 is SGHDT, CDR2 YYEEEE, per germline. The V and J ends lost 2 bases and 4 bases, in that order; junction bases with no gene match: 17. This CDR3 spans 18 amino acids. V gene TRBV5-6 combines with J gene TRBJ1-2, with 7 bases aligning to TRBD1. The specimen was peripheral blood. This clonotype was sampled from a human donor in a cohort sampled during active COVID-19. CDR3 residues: CASSLQGSLMYAGYGYTF. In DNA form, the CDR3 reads TGTGCCAGCAGCTTACAGGGGAGTCTAATGTATGCCGGCTATGGCTACACCTTC.